This T cell receptor beta chain is from a study of CD8+ T cells in alopecia areata. Study background: Tofacitinib continued for 6 to 18 months and was then withheld for 6 months.

Points from the study as a whole: Compared with mice, patients displayed less clear TCR sharing, possibly for HLA-related reasons. Clonality in lesional scalp, especially alopecia totalis/universalis, exceeded that of normal scalp.

The CDR3 has 14 residues. V gave up 4 bases and J gave up 5 bases, with 13 bases separating them. Germline V gene data show CDR1 as SGHRS and CDR2 as YFSETQ. As concerns this clone: Its antigen remains unknown.

Obtained from alopecia areata patients were lesional scalp punch biopsies along with peripheral blood. cDNA prepared by RNA extraction and subsequent reverse transcription served as the template for sequencing. Assay: immunoSEQ multiplex PCR; the TCRdb copy retains only in-frame clones and omits some. The repertoire holds hundreds of thousands of clones, 57% seen once, with approximately 0.5% in the top ten. This chain links TRBV5-1 with TRBJ1-5; maybe TRBD1 (5 bases). This TCR was sampled from a human donor with alopecia areata. The source material was CD4+ T cells sorted from blood, sampled at week 0. Here the CDR3 DNA reads TGCGCCAGCAGCGCCGGGGCCCAAGATCAGCCCCAGCATTTT. Translation gives CASSAGAQDQPQHF.